The next 5 T cell receptor beta chains were all read from a single sample in a study of cytomegalovirus exposure and HLA in healthy donors. Primers for the PCR totalled 60 Vbeta and 13 Jbeta. The assay was immunoSEQ multiplex PCR, and TCRdb's table has in-frame clones only and misses some. The sample lists approximately 70,000 clones, approximately 74% occurring once. Sequencing was carried out using PBMCs. The source is a woman in her thirties in good health and CMV-seropositive.

CDR3 loop: CASSLSGDSNQPQHF. CDR3 bases: TGCGCCAGCAGCTTGTCTGGAGATAGCAATCAGCCCCAGCATTTT. V usage is TRBV5-1 and J usage is TRBJ1-5, with D hard to call. Between the trimmed V and J ends, which lost 1 base and 0 bases, there was a span of 8 bases. The CDR3 extends over 15 amino acids. Germline CDR1 reads SGHRS; CDR2 reads YFSETQ.

A single count supports this clone. The chain uses TRBV12-5 and TRBJ2-7; 7 bases agree with TRBD1. Germline V gene sequence: CDR1 LGHNT, CDR2 FRNRAP. The CDR3 covers 12 residues. V lost 6 bases to trimming and J lost 4 bases; unmatched junction nucleotides: 3. Here the CDR3 DNA reads TGTGCTAGTGGCCAGACAGGGTACGAGCAGTACTTC. Translation gives CASGQTGYEQYF.

V is TRBV27 and J is TRBJ2-7; TRBD2 matches at 10 bases. Germline-derived CDR1 and CDR2 are MNHEY and SMNVEV (reference sequence). After removal of 6 bases from V and 5 bases from J, the junction contained 7 bases not matched to a gene. The CDR3 runs to 14 residues. CDR3 amino acids: CASRKGTSAHEQYF. The CDR3 DNA is TGTGCCAGCAGAAAAGGGACTAGCGCCCACGAGCAGTACTTC.

This clone showed up just once. The chain links TRBV6-5 to TRBJ1-4; D may be TRBD1 (6 bases). CDR1 and CDR2 from the germline V gene are MNHEY and SVGAGI. The V gene lost 2 bases and the J gene lost 3 bases, with 10 bases spanning the gap. There are 15 residues in the CDR3. Here the CDR3 reads CASSYTTGANEKLFF. The DNA of the CDR3 is TGTGCCAGCAGTTACACGACAGGAGCTAATGAAAAACTGTTTTTT.

In DNA, the CDR3 is TGTGCCAGCAGTGTACAGGGGAACGGCTACACCTTC. Amino acids: CASSVQGNGYTF. V gene TRBV6-1 combines with J gene TRBJ1-2; 7 bases are shared with TRBD1. Looked up from germline, CDR1 is MNHNS and CDR2 is SASEGT. The V and J ends lost 4 bases and 8 bases, in that order; junction bases with no gene match: 4. CDR3 size: 12 residues.